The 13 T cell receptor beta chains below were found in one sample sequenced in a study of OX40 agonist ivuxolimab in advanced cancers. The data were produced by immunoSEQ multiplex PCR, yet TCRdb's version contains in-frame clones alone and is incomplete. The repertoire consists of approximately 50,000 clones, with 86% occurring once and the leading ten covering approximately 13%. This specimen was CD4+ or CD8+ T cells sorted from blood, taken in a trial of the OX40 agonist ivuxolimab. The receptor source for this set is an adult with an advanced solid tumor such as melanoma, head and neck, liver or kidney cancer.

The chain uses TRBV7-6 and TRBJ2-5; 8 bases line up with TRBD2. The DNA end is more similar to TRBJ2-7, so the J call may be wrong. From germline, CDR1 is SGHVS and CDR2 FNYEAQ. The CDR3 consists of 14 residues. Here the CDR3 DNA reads TGTGCCAGCAGCTACAGCGGGAGATCCGACGAGCAGTACTTC. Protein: CASSYSGRSDEQYF.

CDR3 in amino acids: CASSTPWVLGGYTF. CDR3 coding DNA: TGTGCCAGTAGTACCCCGTGGGTCCTCGGGGGCTACACCTTC. V is TRBV19 and J is TRBJ1-2; D unresolved. The CDR3 has 14 residues. The ends were cut back, 4 bases at V and 8 bases at J, with 17 bases in the middle. CDR1 and CDR2 from the germline V gene are LNHDA and SQIVND (reference sequence).

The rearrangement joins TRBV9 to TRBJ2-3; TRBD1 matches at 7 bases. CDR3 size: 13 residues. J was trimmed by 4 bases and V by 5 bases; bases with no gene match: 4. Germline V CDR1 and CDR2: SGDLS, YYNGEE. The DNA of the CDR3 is TGTGCCAGCAGAAGACAGGGTGCAGATACGCAGTATTTT. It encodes CASRRQGADTQYF.

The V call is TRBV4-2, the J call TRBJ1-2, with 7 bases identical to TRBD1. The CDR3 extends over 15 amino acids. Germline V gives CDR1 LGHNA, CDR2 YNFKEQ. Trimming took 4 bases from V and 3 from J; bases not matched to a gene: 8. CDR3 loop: CASSPSWDSDYGYTF. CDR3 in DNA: TGTGCCAGCAGCCCGAGCTGGGACAGCGACTATGGCTACACCTTC.

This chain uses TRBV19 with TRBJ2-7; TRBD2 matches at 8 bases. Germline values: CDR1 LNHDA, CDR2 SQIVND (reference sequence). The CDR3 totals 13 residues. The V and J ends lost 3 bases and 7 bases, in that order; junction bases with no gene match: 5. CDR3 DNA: TGTGCCAGTAGTATCACTAGCGGAGGAGAGCAGTACTTC. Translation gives CASSITSGGEQYF.

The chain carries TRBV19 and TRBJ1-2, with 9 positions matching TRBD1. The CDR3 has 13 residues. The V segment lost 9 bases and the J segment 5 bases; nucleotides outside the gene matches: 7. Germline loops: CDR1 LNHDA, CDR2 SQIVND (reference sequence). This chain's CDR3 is CASTSDRGYGYTF. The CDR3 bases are TGTGCCAGCACATCGGACAGGGGATATGGCTACACCTTC.

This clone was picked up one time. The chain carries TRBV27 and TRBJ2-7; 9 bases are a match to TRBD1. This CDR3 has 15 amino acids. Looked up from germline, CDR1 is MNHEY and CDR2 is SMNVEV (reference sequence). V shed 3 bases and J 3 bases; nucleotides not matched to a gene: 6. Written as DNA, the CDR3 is TGTGCCAGCAGTTTGGGCGCGACAGGGGGCTACGAGCAGTACTTC. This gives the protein CASSLGATGGYEQYF.

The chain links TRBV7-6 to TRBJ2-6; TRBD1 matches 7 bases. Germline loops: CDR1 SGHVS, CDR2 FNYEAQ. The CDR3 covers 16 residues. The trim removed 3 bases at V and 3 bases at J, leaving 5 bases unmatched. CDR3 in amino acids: CASSFKGAYGANVLTF. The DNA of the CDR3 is TGTGCCAGCAGCTTCAAGGGGGCTTATGGGGCCAACGTCCTGACTTTC. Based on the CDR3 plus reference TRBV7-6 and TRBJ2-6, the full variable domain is GAGVSQSPRYKVTKRGQDVALRCDPISGHVSLYWYRQALGQGPEFLTYFNYEAQQDKSGLPNDRFSAERPEGSISTLTIQRTEQRDSAMYRCASSFKGAYGANVLTFGAGSRLTVL.

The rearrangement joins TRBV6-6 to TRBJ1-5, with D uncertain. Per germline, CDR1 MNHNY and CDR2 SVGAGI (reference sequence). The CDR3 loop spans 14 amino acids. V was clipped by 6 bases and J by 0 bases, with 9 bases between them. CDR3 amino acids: CASRTDGSNQPQHF. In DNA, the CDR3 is TGTGCCAGCAGGACCGACGGTAGCAATCAGCCCCAGCATTTT.

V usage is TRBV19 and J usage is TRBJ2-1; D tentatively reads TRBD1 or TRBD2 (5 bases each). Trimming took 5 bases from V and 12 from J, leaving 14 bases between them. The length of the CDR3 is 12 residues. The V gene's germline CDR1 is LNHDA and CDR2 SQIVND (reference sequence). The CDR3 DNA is TGTGCCAGTAGTTATCCTCCGGGGCGGCAGTTCTTC. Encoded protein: CASSYPPGRQFF. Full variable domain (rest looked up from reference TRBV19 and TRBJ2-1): DGGITQSPKYLFRKEGQNVTLSCEQNLNHDAMYWYRQDPGQGLRLIYYSQIVNDFQKGDIAEGYSVSREKKESFPLTVTSAQKNPTAFYLCASSYPPGRQFFGPGTRLTVL.

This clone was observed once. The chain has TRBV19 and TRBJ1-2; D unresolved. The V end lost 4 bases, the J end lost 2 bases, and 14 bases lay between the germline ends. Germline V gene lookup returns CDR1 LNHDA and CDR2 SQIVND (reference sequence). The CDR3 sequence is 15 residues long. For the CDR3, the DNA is TGTGCCAGTAGTAGAAAGGTACAGAACAACTATGGCTACACCTTC. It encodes CASSRKVQNNYGYTF.

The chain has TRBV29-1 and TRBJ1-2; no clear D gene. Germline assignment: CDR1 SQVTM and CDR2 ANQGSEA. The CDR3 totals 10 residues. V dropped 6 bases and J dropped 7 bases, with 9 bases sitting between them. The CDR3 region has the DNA TGCAGCGTGGACCTCGGTGGCTACACCTTC. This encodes CSVDLGGYTF.

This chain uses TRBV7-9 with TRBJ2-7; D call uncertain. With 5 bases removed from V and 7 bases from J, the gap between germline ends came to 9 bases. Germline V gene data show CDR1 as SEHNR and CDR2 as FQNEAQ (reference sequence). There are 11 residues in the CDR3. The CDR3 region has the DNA TGTGCCAGCAGCCCTGACTTAGAGCAGTACTTC. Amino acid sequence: CASSPDLEQYF.